The 30 T cell receptor beta chains presented below share a single source sample, sequenced in a study of T cell repertoires in cytomegalovirus infection. TCRdb recomputed calls from the reads with MiXCR, one row per CDR3 protein. The sample has roughly 300,000 distinct CDR3 sequences; over 7.5% are singletons. Material for sequencing was PBMCs. These receptor sequences come from a human donor in good health (CMV status not recorded). Some clones in this sample may be carry-over from other donors' samples.

The chain is built from TRBV10-2 and TRBJ1-1, with a tentative D call TRBD1 (6 bases). V lost 7 bases and J 0 bases, leaving 15 bases between the germline ends. The length of the CDR3 is 15 residues. Germline lookup yields CDR1 WSHSY and CDR2 SAAADI. CDR3 in DNA: TGCGCCAGCACCCGGGCGACAGGAGTGAACACTGAAGCTTTCTTT. Amino acids: CASTRATGVNTEAFF.

This clonotype was counted only a few times. This chain links TRBV27 with TRBJ2-7; D unclear. Trimming pared 5 bases from V and 4 bases from J, leaving 12 bases between. Per the germline V gene, CDR1 is MNHEY and CDR2 is SMNVEV (reference sequence). There are 13 residues in the CDR3. Here the CDR3 DNA reads TGTGCCAGCAGTCCCCTCCCCTCATACGAGCAGTACTTC. This sequence encodes CASSPLPSYEQYF.

The chain is built from TRBV5-1 and TRBJ2-3, with TRBD2 matching over 12 bases. V was pared by 6 bases and J by 2 bases, with 4 bases of the junction left unmatched. In germline, CDR1 is SGHRS, CDR2 YFSETQ. The CDR3 totals 15 residues. The CDR3 nucleotides are TGCGCCAGCATATGGACTAGCGGGGACACAGATACGCAGTATTTT. Encoded protein: CASIWTSGDTDTQYF.

This clonotype was observed many times. The rearrangement joins TRBV7-2 to TRBJ2-3, with D unclear. In germline, CDR1 is SGHTA, CDR2 FQGNSA. V lost 2 bases and J 5 bases, leaving 5 bases between the germline ends. The CDR3 is made up of 12 amino acids. CDR3 nucleotide sequence: TGTGCCAGCAGCTTACGGCGAGATACGCAGTATTTT. Protein product: CASSLRRDTQYF.

This clonotype was seen a few times. V usage is TRBV7-2 and J usage is TRBJ1-4, with D unresolved. CDR3 length equals 12 residues. Germline V CDR1 and CDR2: SGHTA, FQGNSA. The V end was cut by 2 bases, the J end by 11 bases, with 9 bases between. Here the CDR3 reads CASSLLSGKLFF. The CDR3, as DNA: TGTGCCAGCAGCTTATTATCGGGGAAACTGTTTTTT.

This clonotype was detected many times. The V and J genes are TRBV27 and TRBJ1-1; 10 bases map to TRBD1. The V gene end was trimmed by 5 bases and the J gene end by 7 bases; junction bases not matched to a gene: 7. Germline V CDR1 and CDR2: MNHEY, SMNVEV (reference sequence). The CDR3 covers 14 residues. The CDR3 DNA reads as TGTGCCAGCAGTCCTAGGGACAGGGGTAATGAAGCTTTCTTT. Protein: CASSPRDRGNEAFF.

In its sample, this clonotype was seen many times. V usage is TRBV24-1 and J usage is TRBJ2-1; D unclear. CDR1 is KGHDR and CDR2 is SFDVKD in the germline V gene. V lost 1 base and J 0 bases, leaving 6 bases between the germline ends. This CDR3 contains 15 residues. The chain's CDR3 is CATSDFSGSYNEQFF. In DNA form, the CDR3 reads TGTGCCACCAGTGATTTTTCCGGCTCCTACAATGAGCAGTTCTTC.

This clonotype was recorded many times. V and J are TRBV7-2 and TRBJ2-5, with 10 bases matching TRBD1. This CDR3 region has 16 residues. CDR1 is SGHTA, CDR2 FQGNSA, per germline. Trimming at V came to 5 bases and at J to 5 bases, leaving 11 bases not matched to a gene. The DNA of the CDR3 is TGTGCCAGCAGCCGCATGACGACAGGGGGCACCGAGACCCAGTACTTC. Translating it yields CASSRMTTGGTETQYF.

This clonotype was counted ten times or more. V usage is TRBV28 and J usage is TRBJ1-3; D not resolved. V was pared by 3 bases and J by 0 bases, with 9 bases between. CDR1 is MDHEN, CDR2 SYDVKM, per germline. The CDR3 loop spans 15 amino acids. CDR3 sequence reads: CASSLWGPSGNTIYF. CDR3 sequence (DNA): TGTGCCAGCAGTTTGTGGGGTCCCTCTGGAAACACCATATATTTT.

This clonotype came up many times. This rearrangement joins TRBV28 to TRBJ2-4, with 16 bases matching TRBD2. Trimming at V came to 3 bases and at J to 1 base, leaving 12 bases not matched to a gene. From germline, CDR1 is MDHEN and CDR2 SYDVKM. The CDR3 has 21 amino acids. The CDR3 sequence: CASSFPGTSGRGGGAKNIQYF. CDR3 nucleotides: TGTGCCAGCAGTTTTCCCGGGACTAGCGGGAGGGGCGGGGGGGCCAAAAACATTCAGTACTTC. Full variable domain (remainder filled in from reference TRBV28 and TRBJ2-4): DVKVTQSSRYLVKRTGEKVFLECVQDMDHENMFWYRQDPGLGLRLIYFSYDVKMKEKGDIPEGYSVSREKKERFSLILESASTNQTSMYLCASSFPGTSGRGGGAKNIQYFGAGTRLSVL.

This chain connects TRBV11-2 to TRBJ2-1, with TRBD2 as a possible D gene (6 bases). CDR3 length: 17 residues. CDR1 and CDR2 (germline): SGHAT, FQNNGV. The V and J ends lost 0 bases and 5 bases respectively, with 17 bases between them. The CDR3 sequence is CASSLDRRLARNNEQFF. CDR3 in DNA: TGTGCCAGCAGCTTAGATCGTCGGCTAGCGAGAAACAATGAGCAGTTCTTC.

The V gene is TRBV5-6, the J gene TRBJ1-1; 8 bases align to TRBD1. The CDR3 contains 14 residues. Germline loops: CDR1 SGHDT, CDR2 YYEEEE. The V segment lost 3 bases and the J segment 10 bases; nucleotides outside the gene matches: 11. Here the CDR3 reads CASSSRRGRIGAFF. CDR3 nucleotides: TGTGCCAGCAGCTCCCGCAGGGGGCGAATCGGAGCTTTCTTT.

V gene TRBV27 combines with J gene TRBJ1-2, with D possibly TRBD1 on 5 matching bases. Trimming cost V 3 bases and J 5 bases, with 16 bases left between them. The CDR3 spans 15 residues. Germline loops: CDR1 MNHEY, CDR2 SMNVEV (reference sequence). This CDR3 is CASSLGGGGGYGYTF. CDR3 coding DNA: TGTGCCAGCAGTTTGGGGGGTGGGGGGGGATATGGCTACACCTTC.

This clonotype occurred a few times. The chain uses TRBV11-2 and TRBJ2-5; 7 nucleotides line up with TRBD2. The length of the CDR3 is 15 residues. The V gene end was trimmed by 0 bases and the J gene end by 5 bases; junction bases not matched to a gene: 6. Germline V gene data show CDR1 as SGHAT and CDR2 as FQNNGV. Written as DNA, the CDR3 is TGTGCCAGCAGCTTAGATTGGAGCGGGGAGGAGACCCAGTACTTC. This gives the protein CASSLDWSGEETQYF.

The chain employs TRBV7-6 and TRBJ1-1; 7 bases line up with TRBD1. V shed 5 bases, J shed 3 bases, and the junction held 3 bases outside the gene matches. The length of the CDR3 is 13 residues. Germline V gene data show CDR1 as SGHVS and CDR2 as FNYEAQ. Written as DNA, the CDR3 is TGTGCCAGCAGCAGGGGGCTCGACACTGAAGCTTTCTTT. It encodes CASSRGLDTEAFF.

The table lists this clonotype with many counts. The chain uses TRBV30 and TRBJ2-5; a weak D match, TRBD2 (5 bases). CDR1 is GTSNPN and CDR2 is SVGIG in the germline V gene (reference sequence). CDR3 size: 15 residues. Between the trimmed V and J ends, which lost 5 bases and 7 bases, there was a span of 23 bases. The CDR3 loop is CAWGAATSGIGTQYF. The CDR3 DNA reads TGTGCCTGGGGCGCGGCTACCTCGGGAATAGGGACCCAGTACTTC.

Concerning this clonotype: This may be a read error, as it is one base from a much larger clone. This chain links TRBV7-6 with TRBJ2-4, with D unclear. From germline, CDR1 is SGHVS and CDR2 FNYEAQ. The CDR3 is 17 residues long. Trimming removed 5 bases at V and 2 bases at J, with 19 bases between. The CDR3 protein is CASSPRRNTATKNIQYF. In DNA, the CDR3 is TGTGCCAGCAGCCCACGGCGGAACACAGCGACCAAAAACATTCAGTACTTC.

On this clonotype: One base away lies a much larger clone, so this may be a sequencing read error. The chain recombines TRBV7-9 with TRBJ2-6, with 7 bases that match TRBD1. This CDR3 is 16 amino acids long. The V and J ends lost 0 bases and 8 bases, in that order; junction bases with no gene match: 7. Germline CDR1 reads SEHNR; CDR2 reads FQNEAQ (reference sequence). The CDR3 reads CASSLAYEDRTNVLTF. CDR3 nucleotides: TGTGCCAGCAGCTTAGCCTACGAGGACAGGACCAACGTCCTGACTTTC.

There are many counts of this clonotype. The rearrangement uses TRBV7-3 and TRBJ2-1; 7 bases match TRBD2. CDR3 length: 13 residues. Germline V gene data show CDR1 as SGHTA and CDR2 as FQGTGA. The trim removed 4 bases at V and 10 bases at J, leaving 7 bases unmatched. The CDR3 reads CASSSRDYGEQFF. The CDR3 DNA sequence: TGTGCCAGCAGCTCTCGGGACTATGGAGAGCAGTTCTTC.

This clonotype has only a few counts. The V gene is TRBV27, the J gene TRBJ2-4; TRBD2 matches 7 bases. Trimming cost V 2 bases and J 7 bases; bases outside gene matches: 8. The germline V gene encodes CDR1 MNHEY and CDR2 SMNVEV (reference sequence). This CDR3 has 15 residues. The CDR3 region has the DNA TGTGCCAGCAGTTTAACCCCCCTGGGAGGGAACATTCAGTACTTC. Translating it yields CASSLTPLGGNIQYF.

This clonotype was seen many times. The CDR3 DNA follows: TGTGCCAGCAGTTCTCGGGAGGGTTTAGGCTCTGGGGCCAACGTCCTGACTTTC. It specifies CASSSREGLGSGANVLTF. The V gene is TRBV6-1, the J gene TRBJ2-6; 8 nucleotides align to TRBD2. The CDR3 contains 18 residues. Germline V gene sequence: CDR1 MNHNS, CDR2 SASEGT. V trimming: 5 bases; J trimming: 0 bases; junction bases outside the gene matches: 9.

This clonotype has more than one count but fewer than ten. The chain uses TRBV27 and TRBJ2-5; D remains unclear. Germline lookup yields CDR1 MNHEY and CDR2 SMNVEV (reference sequence). The V end was cut by 11 bases, the J end by 0 bases, with 4 bases between. This CDR3 has 10 amino acids. The CDR3 bases are TGTGCCTCGTACCAAGAGACCCAGTACTTC. It specifies CASYQETQYF.

The V call is TRBV12-3 or TRBV12-4, the J call TRBJ1-3; D call uncertain. The CDR3 is 14 amino acids. V lost 9 bases to trimming and J lost 0 bases, with 12 bases between them. CDR3 residues: CASRSWDSGNTIYF. In nucleotides, the CDR3 is TGTGCCAGTCGATCGTGGGACTCTGGAAACACCATATATTTT.

This clonotype was seen more than once but under ten times. The chain recombines TRBV24-1 with TRBJ2-3; TRBD1 is a possible D gene (6 bases). The CDR3 sequence is 14 residues long. Trimming took off 11 bases at V and 2 bases at J, with 16 bases between the two ends. Germline V CDR1 and CDR2: KGHDR, SFDVKD. This CDR3 reads CAIGSTGYTDTQYF. The DNA for the CDR3 is TGTGCCATCGGATCAACAGGGTACACAGATACGCAGTATTTT.

The sample holds a few counts of this clonotype. The rearrangement joins TRBV20-1 to TRBJ1-1; 8 bases align to TRBD1. This CDR3 is built from 15 residues. V gave up 3 bases and J gave up 1 base; unmatched junction bases: 7. Germline assignment: CDR1 DFQATT and CDR2 SNEGSKA (reference sequence). The CDR3 spells CSASGAGGRNTEAFF. CDR3 DNA sequence: TGCAGTGCTAGTGGGGCAGGGGGCAGGAACACTGAAGCTTTCTTT.

This clonotype was picked up a small number of times. The chain has TRBV7-2 and TRBJ1-4; a possible D gene is TRBD1 (5 bases). The germline gives CDR1 SGHTA, CDR2 FQGNSA. This CDR3 is 16 amino acids long. V dropped 4 bases and J dropped 7 bases, with 19 bases sitting between them. The CDR3 nucleotides read TGTGCCAGCAGCTCCCGAGAACTGCCGGGGGGTGAAAAACTGTTTTTT. It is translated as CASSSRELPGGEKLFF.

The rearrangement links TRBV5-1 to TRBJ2-1, with TRBD1 matching 7 bases. The germline CDR1 and CDR2 sequences are SGHRS and YFSETQ. This CDR3 comprises 16 residues. Germline trimming cut 0 bases from V and 1 base from J; bases unmatched to any gene: 4. CDR3 in amino acids: CASSLAVTGSYNEQFF. CDR3 coding DNA: TGCGCCAGCAGCTTGGCCGTGACAGGGTCCTACAATGAGCAGTTCTTC. The complete variable domain, with remaining parts taken from reference TRBV5-1 and TRBJ2-1, reads KAGVTQTPRYLIKTRGQQVTLSCSPISGHRSVSWYQQTPGQGLQFLFEYFSETQRNKGNFPGRFSGRQFSNSRSEMNVSTLELGDSALYLCASSLAVTGSYNEQFFGPGTRLTVL.

There are a few counts of this clonotype. The V gene is TRBV14, the J gene TRBJ2-7; D may correspond to TRBD1 or TRBD2 (5 bases each). The CDR3 totals 11 residues. V lost 6 bases, J lost 11 bases, and 14 bases lay in between. Germline CDR1 reads SGHDN; CDR2 reads FVKESK. The CDR3 bases are TGTGCCAGCAGTACGGGACGGATGGAGTACTTC. Amino acid sequence: CASSTGRMEYF.

Remarks on this clonotype: A much larger clone lies a single base off, so this may be a read error. The chain links TRBV12-3 or TRBV12-4 to TRBJ2-1; D perhaps matches TRBD1 (5 bases). CDR3 length: 13 amino acids. With 5 bases removed from V and 10 bases from J, the gap between germline ends came to 15 bases. In DNA form, the CDR3 reads TGTGCCAGCAGTCCTAACAGGAAAAGCGAGCAGTTCTTC. Its protein is CASSPNRKSEQFF.

V and J are TRBV7-3 and TRBJ1-1; 7 nucleotides match TRBD1. CDR1 is SGHTA and CDR2 is FQGTGA in the germline V gene. The CDR3 has 12 residues. Trimming at V came to 5 bases and at J to 7 bases, leaving 4 bases not matched to a gene. CDR3 DNA sequence: TGTGCCAGCAGCACAGGGGCTATTGAAGCTTTCTTT. Translation: CASSTGAIEAFF.